These 31 T cell receptor beta chains were all obtained from the same sample, sequenced in a study of blood T cell repertoires in COVID-19. The repertoire was sequenced with immunoSEQ multiplex PCR; TCRdb's copy has only in-frame clones and lacks some. The sample shows 80,000 to 95,000 clones, about four fifths of them seen only once. Material: peripheral blood. These receptors were collected from a man at least 80 years old with COVID-19, enrolled during active disease.

The rearrangement uses TRBV30 and TRBJ1-2; TRBD1 aligns across 7 bases. This CDR3 is built from 13 residues. Trimming took 3 bases from V and 8 from J; bases not matched to a gene: 9. The germline CDR1 and CDR2 sequences are GTSNPN and SVGIG (reference sequence). The CDR3 nucleotides are TGTGCCTGGAGAGAGAACCGACAGGGAGGCTACACCTTC. Amino acids: CAWRENRQGGYTF.

The rearrangement uses TRBV28 and TRBJ1-5, with 8 bases that match TRBD1. Unmatched junction bases numbered 13, after V lost 9 bases and J lost 6 bases. The CDR3 contains 15 residues. Germline assignment: CDR1 MDHEN and CDR2 SYDVKM. This chain's CDR3 is CASHSSGGAGQPQHF. The CDR3 coding sequence is TGTGCCAGTCATTCGTCAGGGGGCGCGGGTCAGCCCCAGCATTTT.

This chain joins TRBV25-1 and TRBJ1-1, with D perhaps matching TRBD1 (6 bases). CDR3 length equals 15 residues. The germline gives CDR1 MGHDK, CDR2 SYGVNS. With 6 bases removed from V and 0 bases from J, the gap between germline ends came to 14 bases. CDR3 sequence reads: CASRRETGVNTEAFF. In DNA form, the CDR3 reads TGTGCCAGCAGGAGGGAGACAGGAGTGAACACTGAAGCTTTCTTT.

CDR3 region: CASSPQTGRTETQYF. CDR3 sequence (DNA): TGTGCCAGCTCACCACAGACAGGTCGGACGGAGACCCAGTACTTC. This rearrangement joins TRBV18 to TRBJ2-5; weak D call: TRBD1 (6 bases). The V end lost 1 base, the J end lost 5 bases, and 14 bases lay between the germline ends. Germline V CDR1 and CDR2: KGHSH, LQKENI. The CDR3 runs to 15 residues.

A few counts support this clone. The chain couples TRBV6-5 to TRBJ2-7, with 9 bases matching TRBD1. The CDR3 covers 11 residues. In germline, CDR1 is MNHEY, CDR2 SVGAGI. V was clipped by 7 bases and J by 5 bases; unmatched bases: 0. CDR3 protein: CASNRGHEQYF. DNA for the CDR3: TGTGCCAGCAACAGGGGGCACGAGCAGTACTTC.

The rearrangement uses TRBV13 and TRBJ2-3; TRBD2 aligns across 12 bases. J gave up 6 bases and V 3 bases, and 7 bases lay outside the gene matches. This CDR3 has 16 amino acids. Germline CDR1 reads PRHDT; CDR2 reads FYEKMQ (reference sequence). CDR3 bases: TGTGCCAGCAGCTTGCGACTAGCGGGAGTTACGGATACGCAGTATTTT. This codes for CASSLRLAGVTDTQYF. Complete variable domain (other parts from reference TRBV13 and TRBJ2-3): AAGVIQSPRHLIKEKRETATLKCYPIPRHDTVYWYQQGPGQDPQFLISFYEKMQSDKGSIPDRFSAQQFSDYHSELNMSSLELGDSALYFCASSLRLAGVTDTQYFGPGTRLTVL.

The chain joins TRBV4-1 to TRBJ1-5; D is perhaps TRBD1 (5 bases). Looked up from germline, CDR1 is MGHRA and CDR2 is YSYEKL. CDR3 length: 18 amino acids. V lost 0 bases and J lost 4, with 19 bases in between. CDR3 DNA: TGCGCCAGCAGCCAAGAGTTGGGGGGTTCTGTCAAAAATCAGCCCCAGCATTTT. It specifies CASSQELGGSVKNQPQHF.

The chain combines TRBV28 with TRBJ2-2; D is undetermined. Germline V lookup: CDR1 MDHEN, CDR2 SYDVKM. The germline V and J ends were trimmed by 3 bases and 1 base, with 6 bases remaining between them. CDR3 length equals 14 residues. The CDR3 DNA reads as TGTGCCAGCAGTTTCATCAGGAACACCGGGGAGCTGTTTTTT. It is translated as CASSFIRNTGELFF.

This clone is a singleton in its sample. The J gene is TRBJ1-6, the V gene TRBV6-1, with D possibly matching TRBD1 (5 bases). V lost 8 bases to trimming and J lost 7 bases, with 15 bases between them. The germline V gene encodes CDR1 MNHNS and CDR2 SASEGT. The CDR3 spans 14 residues. The CDR3 DNA reads TGTGCCAGCGGGAGGGGCCAAGCGAATTCACCCCTCCACTTT. Translation: CASGRGQANSPLHF.

The V and J genes are TRBV9 and TRBJ2-2, with no clear D. The V end was cut by 0 bases, the J end by 2 bases, with 8 bases between. This CDR3 comprises 15 residues. CDR1 and CDR2 (germline): SGDLS, YYNGEE. Written as DNA, the CDR3 is TGTGCCAGCAGCGTAGGCCCAGTAAACACCGGGGAGCTGTTTTTT. As protein: CASSVGPVNTGELFF. The whole variable domain, remainder taken from reference TRBV9 and TRBJ2-2, is DSGVTQTPKHLITATGQRVTLRCSPRSGDLSVYWYQQSLDQGLQFLIQYYNGEERAKGNILERFSAQQFPDLHSELNLSSLELGDSALYFCASSVGPVNTGELFFGEGSRLTVL.

This clone was observed a handful of times. The rearrangement uses TRBV5-8 and TRBJ1-1; TRBD1 matches at 7 bases. This CDR3 is 15 amino acids long. CDR1 SGHTS and CDR2 YDEGEE come from the germline V gene. J gave up 4 bases and V 4 bases, and 10 bases lay outside the gene matches. This CDR3 reads CASSPRTGGSTEAFF. CDR3 sequence (DNA): TGTGCCAGCAGCCCAAGGACAGGTGGGAGCACTGAAGCTTTCTTT.

The rearrangement uses TRBV5-1 and TRBJ1-3; the D gene is possibly TRBD1 (5 bases). The CDR3 length is 15 residues. CDR1 is SGHRS and CDR2 is YFSETQ in the germline V gene. Trimming removed 5 bases at V and 1 base at J, with 13 bases between. CDR3 region: CASRQEVSSGNTIYF. The CDR3 DNA reads as TGCGCCAGCAGACAGGAAGTCTCTTCTGGAAACACCATATATTTT.

This clone has just one count. V and J are TRBV28 and TRBJ2-4; 8 positions match TRBD1. CDR1 is MDHEN, CDR2 SYDVKM, per germline. CDR3 length: 17 amino acids. The V and J ends lost 2 bases and 0 bases, in that order; junction bases with no gene match: 6. CDR3 region: CASSLGGQGLAKNIQYF. The CDR3 nucleotides read TGTGCCAGCAGTTTAGGCGGACAGGGACTAGCCAAAAACATTCAGTACTTC. Complete variable domain (other parts from reference TRBV28 and TRBJ2-4): DVKVTQSSRYLVKRTGEKVFLECVQDMDHENMFWYRQDPGLGLRLIYFSYDVKMKEKGDIPEGYSVSREKKERFSLILESASTNQTSMYLCASSLGGQGLAKNIQYFGAGTRLSVL.

This chain joins TRBV21-1 and TRBJ1-1. TRBV21-1 has pseudogene status. The CDR3 extends over 15 amino acids. The CDR3 sequence: CASSKCVRDLTEAFF. CDR3 DNA: TGTGCCAGCAGCAAATGTGTGCGGGATCTCACTGAAGCTTTCTTT.

This rearrangement joins TRBV27 to TRBJ2-1; D perhaps matches TRBD1 (5 bases). Germline V gene data show CDR1 as MNHEY and CDR2 as SMNVEV (reference sequence). CDR3 length equals 16 residues. The V gene lost 0 bases and the J gene lost 3 bases, with 12 bases spanning the gap. The CDR3 DNA reads as TGTGCCAGCAGTTTATCACTCAGGGATCGCTACAATGAGCAGTTCTTC. Translated, it gives CASSLSLRDRYNEQFF.

The CDR3 region has the DNA TGTGCCAGCAGTCCCCAGGGGGCTCAAGGCGGCGATACGCAGTATTTT. Translated: CASSPQGAQGGDTQYF. This chain uses TRBV28 with TRBJ2-3; 8 bases are a match to TRBD1. The germline CDR1 and CDR2 sequences are MDHEN and SYDVKM. The CDR3 loop spans 16 amino acids. V lost 5 bases to trimming and J lost 6 bases; unmatched junction nucleotides: 13.

The chain has TRBV18 and TRBJ1-3, with D perhaps TRBD1 (5 bases). CDR1 and CDR2 (germline): KGHSH, LQKENI. V was pared by 2 bases and J by 0 bases, with 14 bases between. This CDR3 spans 17 amino acids. CDR3 bases: TGTGCCAGCTCACCAACGGTGGGGGGACTCTCTGGAAACACCATATATTTT. This codes for CASSPTVGGLSGNTIYF.

The chain couples TRBV3-1 (or the pseudogene TRBV3-2) to TRBJ2-1, with 12 nucleotides matching TRBD2. CDR1 and CDR2 from the germline V gene are LGHDT and YNNKEL (reference sequence). V dropped 1 base and J dropped 7; count of bases not matched to a gene: 2. This CDR3 region has 15 residues. The CDR3 nucleotides read TGTGCCAGCAGCCAAGGACTAGCGGGAGTAAATGAGCAGTTCTTC. It encodes CASSQGLAGVNEQFF.

The J gene is TRBJ2-7, the V gene TRBV11-3, with D perhaps matching TRBD2 (5 bases). The CDR3 spans 15 residues. Trimming pared 0 bases from V and 2 bases from J, leaving 11 bases between. Per the germline V gene, CDR1 is SGHNT and CDR2 is YENEEA. CDR3 nucleotide sequence: TGTGCCAGCAGCTTAGATACGGGATCCACCTACGAGCAGTACTTC. The encoded protein is CASSLDTGSTYEQYF. Based on the CDR3 plus reference TRBV11-3 and TRBJ2-7, the full variable domain is EAGVVQSPRYKIIEKKQPVAFWCNPISGHNTLYWYLQNLGQGPELLIRYENEEAVDDSQLPKDRFSAERLKGVDSTLKIQPAELGDSAVYLCASSLDTGSTYEQYFGPGTRLTVT.

The chain is built from TRBV6-5 and TRBJ2-2; TRBD1 matches at 7 bases. This CDR3 spans 14 amino acids. J gave up 5 bases and V 5 bases, and 5 bases lay outside the gene matches. CDR1 MNHEY and CDR2 SVGAGI come from the germline V gene. The CDR3 is CASSRDSGTGELFF. The CDR3, as DNA: TGTGCCAGCAGTCGGGACAGTGGGACCGGGGAGCTGTTTTTT.

The J gene is TRBJ2-7, the V gene TRBV18; D is possibly TRBD1 (5 bases). The germline V gene has CDR1 KGHSH and CDR2 LQKENI. The CDR3 has 15 residues. The V gene lost 3 bases and the J gene lost 2 bases, with 14 bases spanning the gap. Written as DNA, the CDR3 is TGTGCCAGCTCACCGTACCTTGACAGTACCTACGAGCAGTACTTC. This sequence encodes CASSPYLDSTYEQYF.

This CDR3 is CASSLPGGEKLFF. The CDR3 bases are TGTGCCAGCAGTTTACCTGGCGGGGAAAAACTGTTTTTT. J is TRBJ1-4 and V is TRBV28; no firm D call. This CDR3 has 13 residues. Germline CDR1 is MDHEN and CDR2 is SYDVKM. The germline V and J ends were trimmed by 2 bases and 8 bases, with 9 bases remaining between them.

V and J are TRBV15 and TRBJ1-1, with D unclear. Trimming pared 5 bases from V and 1 base from J, leaving 8 bases between. CDR1 is LNHNV, CDR2 YYDKDF, per germline (reference sequence). The CDR3 has 13 amino acids. CDR3 DNA: TGTGCCACCAGCCAAACATGGAACACTGAAGCTTTCTTT. Its protein is CATSQTWNTEAFF.

The chain is built from TRBV5-1 and TRBJ2-7; weak D call: TRBD1 (6 bases). The CDR3 is 15 residues long. From germline, CDR1 is SGHRS and CDR2 YFSETQ. The ends were cut back, 0 bases at V and 3 bases at J, with 13 bases in the middle. The CDR3 coding sequence is TGCGCCAGCAGCTTGGGGACAGCCACCTACTACGAGCAGTACTTC. The encoded protein is CASSLGTATYYEQYF. Full variable domain (rest looked up from reference TRBV5-1 and TRBJ2-7): KAGVTQTPRYLIKTRGQQVTLSCSPISGHRSVSWYQQTPGQGLQFLFEYFSETQRNKGNFPGRFSGRQFSNSRSEMNVSTLELGDSALYLCASSLGTATYYEQYFGPGTRLTVT.

This clone was seen only a few times. V gene TRBV5-6 combines with J gene TRBJ2-1; TRBD2 agrees at 7 bases. The ends lost 4 bases at V and 6 bases at J; junction bases unmatched: 4. The CDR3 has 13 amino acids. From germline, CDR1 is SGHDT and CDR2 YYEEEE. The CDR3 DNA reads TGTGCCAGCAGCAGGGGACTACCCAATGAGCAGTTCTTC. This sequence encodes CASSRGLPNEQFF.

The genes are TRBV5-4 and TRBJ1-4, with 8 bases fitting TRBD1. The CDR3 spans 15 residues. Germline V gene sequence: CDR1 SGHNT, CDR2 YYREEE (reference sequence). The J segment lost 8 bases and the V segment lost 4 bases, leaving 10 bases of the junction unmatched. CDR3 amino acids: CASSPAGGAEEKLFF. In nucleotides, the CDR3 is TGTGCCAGCAGCCCAGCAGGGGGCGCGGAGGAAAAACTGTTTTTT. Full variable domain (outside the CDR3, taken from reference TRBV5-4 and TRBJ1-4): ETGVTQSPTHLIKTRGQQVTLRCSSQSGHNTVSWYQQALGQGPQFIFQYYREEENGRGNFPPRFSGLQFPNYSSELNVNALELDDSALYLCASSPAGGAEEKLFFGSGTQLSVL.

The chain carries TRBV3-1 (or the pseudogene TRBV3-2) and TRBJ1-1, with D unresolved. Trimming took 0 bases from V and 1 from J, leaving 6 bases between them. Per germline, CDR1 LGHDT and CDR2 YNNKEL (reference sequence). This CDR3 comprises 14 residues. CDR3 sequence reads: CASSQDLRNTEAFF. DNA for the CDR3: TGTGCCAGCAGCCAAGATTTGAGGAACACTGAAGCTTTCTTT.

The CDR3 loop is CASSRVYTNEKLFF. The CDR3, as DNA: TGTGCCAGCAGCCGAGTTTACACTAATGAAAAACTGTTTTTT. The chain combines TRBV3-1 (or the pseudogene TRBV3-2) with TRBJ1-4; D remains unclear. With 4 bases removed from V and 2 bases from J, the gap between germline ends came to 8 bases. Germline V lookup: CDR1 LGHDT, CDR2 YNNKEL (reference sequence). This CDR3 is built from 14 residues.

The V gene is TRBV18, the J gene TRBJ1-2; 9 nucleotides match TRBD1. CDR1 and CDR2 (germline): KGHSH, LQKENI. V dropped 8 bases and J dropped 5; count of bases not matched to a gene: 15. This CDR3 has 16 residues. The CDR3 DNA follows: TGTGCCAGCACTACCGGGACAGGGTCGGGGATGTATGGCTACACCTTC. It translates to CASTTGTGSGMYGYTF.

As to this clone: Additional DNA sequences in this sample encode the identical CDR3. The chain joins TRBV5-1 to TRBJ1-6; TRBD1 matches 7 bases. This CDR3 has 14 residues. J was trimmed by 7 bases and V by 0 bases; bases with no gene match: 1. Germline assignment: CDR1 SGHRS and CDR2 YFSETQ. The CDR3 coding sequence is TGCGCCAGCAGCTTGGGACAGGGAAATTCACCCCTCCACTTT. This encodes CASSLGQGNSPLHF.

The rearrangement joins TRBV10-3 to TRBJ1-2; maybe TRBD1 (6 bases). This CDR3 contains 12 residues. The germline gives CDR1 ENHRY, CDR2 SYGVKD. Trimming removed 2 bases at V and 6 bases at J, with 7 bases between. The CDR3 DNA follows: TGTGCCATCAGTGAGACAGGGAATGGCTACACCTTC. It specifies CAISETGNGYTF.